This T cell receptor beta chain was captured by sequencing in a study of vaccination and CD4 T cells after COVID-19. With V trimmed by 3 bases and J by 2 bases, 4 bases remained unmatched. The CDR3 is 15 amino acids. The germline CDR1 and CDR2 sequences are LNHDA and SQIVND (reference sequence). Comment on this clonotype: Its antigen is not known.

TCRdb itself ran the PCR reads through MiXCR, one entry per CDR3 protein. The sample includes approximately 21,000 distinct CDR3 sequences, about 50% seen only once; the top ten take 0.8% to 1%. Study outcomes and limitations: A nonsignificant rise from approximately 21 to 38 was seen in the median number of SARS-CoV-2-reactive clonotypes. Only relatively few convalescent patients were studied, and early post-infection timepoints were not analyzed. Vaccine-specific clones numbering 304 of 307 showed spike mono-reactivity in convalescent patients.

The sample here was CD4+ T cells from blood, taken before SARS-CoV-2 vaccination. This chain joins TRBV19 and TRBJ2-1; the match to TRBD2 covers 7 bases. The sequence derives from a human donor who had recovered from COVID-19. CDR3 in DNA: TGTGCCAGTAGTATGTCGGGAGGAACCTACAATGAGCAGTTCTTC. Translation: CASSMSGGTYNEQFF.